These T cell receptor beta chains were read from a single sample in a study of Ad26.COV2.S vaccination and SARS-CoV-2 variants. Profiled with immunoSEQ multiplex PCR; TCRdb holds only in-frame clones, not every one. Of under 550,000 clones in the sample, roughly 88% are singletons; the top ten hold roughly 4%. The specimen comprised peripheral blood, sampled in a trial of Ad26.COV2.S vaccine versus placebo. These receptors all stem from a person between 18 and 65 years old who received the Ad26.COV2.S COVID-19 vaccine or a placebo. Each CDR3 is given with its conserved first and last residue. D genes are given only for firm matches. Clone size is not always given. Where it is, it says once, few, many or a class for expanded clones.

CDR3 DNA | CDR3 protein | D gene | J gene | V gene | clone size
TGCGCCAGCAGCTTGGCCCAGGGGAGGTCGAGCGGGGGGCCCCGACAGCAGTACTTC | CASSLAQGRSSGGPRQQYF | TRBD2 | TRBJ2-7 | TRBV5-1 | -
TGTGCCAGCAGGGGCCGACAGGGGGCGCAGGATACGCAGTATTTT | CASRGRQGAQDTQYF | TRBD1 | TRBJ2-3 | TRBV2 | once
TGTGCCAGCAGCTTCGGGACTAGGGACACAGATACGCAGTATTTT | CASSFGTRDTDTQYF | TRBD2 | TRBJ2-3 | TRBV5-4 | few
TGTGCCAGCAGCTTAGCTCTCCTGGGGGATGAGCAGTTCTTC | CASSLALLGDEQFF | - | TRBJ2-1 | TRBV7-9 | -
TGTGCCAGCAGCTTGAAGGGCAGGACTAGCAATCAGCCCCAGCATTTT | CASSLKGRTSNQPQHF | - | TRBJ1-5 | TRBV5-6 | -
TGTGCCATCGGGCGGAATTCACCCCTCCACTTT | CAIGRNSPLHF | - | TRBJ1-6 | TRBV10-3 | -
TGTGCCAGCAGCTTAGTATCGGGCCTAACCGGGGAAGATACGCAGTATTTT | CASSLVSGLTGEDTQYF | - | TRBJ2-3 | TRBV7-2 | -
TGTGCCACCAGCAGGGGTAGGTATGATCAGCCCCAGCATTTT | CATSRGRYDQPQHF | - | TRBJ1-5 | TRBV24-1 | -
TGTGCCAGCAGTTACTCGCAGGCCTACACTGAAGCTTTCTTT | CASSYSQAYTEAFF | - | TRBJ1-1 | TRBV6-5 | -
TGTGCCAGCAGCATCACCCAAGGTTCATATTATGAGCAGTTCTTC | CASSITQGSYYEQFF | - | TRBJ2-1 | TRBV11-2 | -
TGCGCCAGCAGTCACCCTAGGGACAGCTTCTATGGCTACACCTTC | CASSHPRDSFYGYTF | TRBD1 | TRBJ1-2 | TRBV23-1 | -
TGTGCCAGTAGTTACCACCCGGGACAGTCTTCAGGGGAGCAGTTCTTC | CASSYHPGQSSGEQFF | TRBD1 | TRBJ2-1 | TRBV19 | -
TGTGCCACCAGCAGAGCCACGGGGGGCTCCTACGAGCAGTACTTC | CATSRATGGSYEQYF | TRBD2 | TRBJ2-7 | TRBV15 | many
TGTGCCAGCAGCAGGGACAGGGCTTCTTCTTCTGGCTACACCTTC | CASSRDRASSSGYTF | TRBD1 | TRBJ1-2 | TRBV5-4 | -
TGTGCCAGCAGCCAAGGGACAGCGTCCTACGAGCAGTACTTC | CASSQGTASYEQYF | - | TRBJ2-7 | TRBV3-1/TRBV3-2 | -
TGTGCCAGCACCTACGGACAGGTAAACACTGAAGCTTTCTTT | CASTYGQVNTEAFF | TRBD1 | TRBJ1-1 | TRBV28 | -
TGTGCCAGCAGTGAACAGGGGCCTACGGGCGGGGCCCAGTACTTC | CASSEQGPTGGAQYF | - | TRBJ2-5 | TRBV9 | -
TGTGCCAGCAGTCCGACAGGGGGCGAAACAGATACGCAGTATTTT | CASSPTGGETDTQYF | TRBD1 | TRBJ2-3 | TRBV6-5 | -
TGCGCCAGCAGCTTGGGGACTAGCGGGGCGCAGAGTAATGAGCAGTTCTTC | CASSLGTSGAQSNEQFF | TRBD2 | TRBJ2-1 | TRBV5-1 | -
TGCGCCAGCAGCCAGTTCGCCGAGGGACAGGGTCACTATGGCTACACCTTC | CASSQFAEGQGHYGYTF | TRBD1 | TRBJ1-2 | TRBV4-1 | -
TGTGCCAGCAGGCTTCGGGACAGCAATTCACCCCTCCACTTT | CASRLRDSNSPLHF | TRBD1 | TRBJ1-6 | TRBV3-1/TRBV3-2 | -
TGTGCCAGCAGTGAAAGGACAGTCTCAAGCTCCTACAATGAGCAGTTCTTC | CASSERTVSSSYNEQFF | - | TRBJ2-1 | TRBV25-1 | once
TGTGCCAGCAGCGTAGCTTTAGGGGACGGGGAAAAACTGTTTTTT | CASSVALGDGEKLFF | - | TRBJ1-4 | TRBV9 | -
TGTGCCAGCAGCTTAACGGTAGATAATGAGCAGTTCTTC | CASSLTVDNEQFF | - | TRBJ2-1 | TRBV7-3 | few
TGTGCCAGCAGCCCACTCAGAGAAACCTACGAGCAGTACTTC | CASSPLRETYEQYF | - | TRBJ2-7 | TRBV5-4 | once
TGTGCCAGCAGCTTGCCGGGGGGAGAGAGCACAGATACGCAGTATTTT | CASSLPGGESTDTQYF | TRBD2 | TRBJ2-3 | TRBV7-8 | -
TGTGCCAGCAGCTTCTTTAGCGGGGGGCATCTCTACAATGAGCAGTTCTTC | CASSFFSGGHLYNEQFF | TRBD2 | TRBJ2-1 | TRBV5-6 | -
TGTGCCAGCAGTTATTCAAAAAACCGGGACGGTTATGGCTACACCTTC | CASSYSKNRDGYGYTF | - | TRBJ1-2 | TRBV6-2/TRBV6-3 | -
TGTGCCAGCAGCGTAGCCCCGGGGGAGACCCAGTACTTC | CASSVAPGETQYF | - | TRBJ2-5 | TRBV9 | -
TGTGCCAGCAGCTTAGAGGTCCGTTCAGGGGAAATGAACACTGAAGCTTTCTTT | CASSLEVRSGEMNTEAFF | - | TRBJ1-1 | TRBV7-2 | -
TGTGCCAGCAGTTTAGTGACAGCAGATACGCAGTATTTT | CASSLVTADTQYF | - | TRBJ2-3 | TRBV12-3/TRBV12-4 | -
TGTGCCAGCAGCCATGGCAGAGCCTACGAGCAGTACTTC | CASSHGRAYEQYF | - | TRBJ2-7 | TRBV3-1/TRBV3-2 | -
TGTGCCAGCAGCCCGCAGGGTAGCTCCTACAATGAGCAGTTCTTC | CASSPQGSSYNEQFF | - | TRBJ2-1 | TRBV11-1 | -
TGCAGCGTTGCGTCAGGGAACCTTTATGGCTACACCTTC | CSVASGNLYGYTF | - | TRBJ1-2 | TRBV29-1 | -
TGCGCCAGCAGTCAATCGTATATACCGAACGCTGAAGCTTTCTTT | CASSQSYIPNAEAFF | - | TRBJ1-1 | TRBV23-1 | -
TGTGCCAGCAGCCACAGGAATAGCAATCAGCCCCAGCATTTT | CASSHRNSNQPQHF | - | TRBJ1-5 | TRBV3-1/TRBV3-2 | -
TGTGCCAGCAGCTTCAGGGGCGTGAAAGAGACCCAGTACTTC | CASSFRGVKETQYF | - | TRBJ2-5 | TRBV5-6 | -
TGTGCCAGCAACTTTAGGGGGAGCTCCTACAATGAGCAGTTCTTC | CASNFRGSSYNEQFF | - | TRBJ2-1 | TRBV28 | -
TGTGCCACCAGTGGCGCCCTCGGGGGGGTCTCCTACAATGAGCAGTTCTTC | CATSGALGGVSYNEQFF | TRBD2 | TRBJ2-1 | TRBV24-1 | -
TGTGCCAGCAGCCAAGGCAGGGCAGGGCTCTCGAACAATCAGCCCCAGCATTTT | CASSQGRAGLSNNQPQHF | - | TRBJ1-5 | TRBV3-1/TRBV3-2 | -
TGTGCCAGCAGTTCCGTCGGCAGAGCTGGAAACACCATATATTTT | CASSSVGRAGNTIYF | - | TRBJ1-3 | TRBV27 | -
TGTGCCAGCAGTCCACTGTCCAATGAGCAGTTCTTC | CASSPLSNEQFF | - | TRBJ2-1 | TRBV6-2/TRBV6-3 | -
TGTGCCAGCAGCCCAGGACTGAATGGCTACACCTTC | CASSPGLNGYTF | - | TRBJ1-2 | TRBV5-6 | -
TGTGCCAGCAGTGATTCGCGAGTCGGTGGCTACACCTTC | CASSDSRVGGYTF | - | TRBJ1-2 | TRBV2 | -
TGTGCCAGCAGCTTCAACAGGGCTCGCTACGAGCAGTACTTC | CASSFNRARYEQYF | - | TRBJ2-7 | TRBV7-2 | -
TGCAGCGCCGAGGGCAGGGAGAGCTCTGGAAACACCATATATTTT | CSAEGRESSGNTIYF | - | TRBJ1-3 | TRBV29-1 | once
TGTGCCAGCAGCCGGATTTCCGGTACGCAGTATTTT | CASSRISGTQYF | - | TRBJ2-3 | TRBV9 | -
TGTGCCAGTAGTAAATTGGACGACGCAACTAATGAAAAACTGTTTTTT | CASSKLDDATNEKLFF | - | TRBJ1-4 | TRBV19 | once
TGTGCCTGGGGGCGGGATAGCAATCAGCCCCAGCATTTT | CAWGRDSNQPQHF | - | TRBJ1-5 | TRBV30 | -
TGTGCCAGCAGGGGCCCGGGACAGGGGGACAATGAGCAGTTCTTC | CASRGPGQGDNEQFF | TRBD1 | TRBJ2-1 | TRBV7-3 | -
TGTGCCTGGAGGGGGATACTGAACACTGAAGCTTTCTTT | CAWRGILNTEAFF | - | TRBJ1-1 | TRBV30 | once
TGTGCCAGCTCCCTTAGGGGTGAACTAGCGATCACAGATACGCAGTATTTT | CASSLRGELAITDTQYF | TRBD2 | TRBJ2-3 | TRBV7-3 | -
TGCAGCGTGGAAGGGGAAACCGGGACAGGGGTGGGAAATCAGCCCCAGCATTTT | CSVEGETGTGVGNQPQHF | TRBD1 | TRBJ1-5 | TRBV29-1 | -